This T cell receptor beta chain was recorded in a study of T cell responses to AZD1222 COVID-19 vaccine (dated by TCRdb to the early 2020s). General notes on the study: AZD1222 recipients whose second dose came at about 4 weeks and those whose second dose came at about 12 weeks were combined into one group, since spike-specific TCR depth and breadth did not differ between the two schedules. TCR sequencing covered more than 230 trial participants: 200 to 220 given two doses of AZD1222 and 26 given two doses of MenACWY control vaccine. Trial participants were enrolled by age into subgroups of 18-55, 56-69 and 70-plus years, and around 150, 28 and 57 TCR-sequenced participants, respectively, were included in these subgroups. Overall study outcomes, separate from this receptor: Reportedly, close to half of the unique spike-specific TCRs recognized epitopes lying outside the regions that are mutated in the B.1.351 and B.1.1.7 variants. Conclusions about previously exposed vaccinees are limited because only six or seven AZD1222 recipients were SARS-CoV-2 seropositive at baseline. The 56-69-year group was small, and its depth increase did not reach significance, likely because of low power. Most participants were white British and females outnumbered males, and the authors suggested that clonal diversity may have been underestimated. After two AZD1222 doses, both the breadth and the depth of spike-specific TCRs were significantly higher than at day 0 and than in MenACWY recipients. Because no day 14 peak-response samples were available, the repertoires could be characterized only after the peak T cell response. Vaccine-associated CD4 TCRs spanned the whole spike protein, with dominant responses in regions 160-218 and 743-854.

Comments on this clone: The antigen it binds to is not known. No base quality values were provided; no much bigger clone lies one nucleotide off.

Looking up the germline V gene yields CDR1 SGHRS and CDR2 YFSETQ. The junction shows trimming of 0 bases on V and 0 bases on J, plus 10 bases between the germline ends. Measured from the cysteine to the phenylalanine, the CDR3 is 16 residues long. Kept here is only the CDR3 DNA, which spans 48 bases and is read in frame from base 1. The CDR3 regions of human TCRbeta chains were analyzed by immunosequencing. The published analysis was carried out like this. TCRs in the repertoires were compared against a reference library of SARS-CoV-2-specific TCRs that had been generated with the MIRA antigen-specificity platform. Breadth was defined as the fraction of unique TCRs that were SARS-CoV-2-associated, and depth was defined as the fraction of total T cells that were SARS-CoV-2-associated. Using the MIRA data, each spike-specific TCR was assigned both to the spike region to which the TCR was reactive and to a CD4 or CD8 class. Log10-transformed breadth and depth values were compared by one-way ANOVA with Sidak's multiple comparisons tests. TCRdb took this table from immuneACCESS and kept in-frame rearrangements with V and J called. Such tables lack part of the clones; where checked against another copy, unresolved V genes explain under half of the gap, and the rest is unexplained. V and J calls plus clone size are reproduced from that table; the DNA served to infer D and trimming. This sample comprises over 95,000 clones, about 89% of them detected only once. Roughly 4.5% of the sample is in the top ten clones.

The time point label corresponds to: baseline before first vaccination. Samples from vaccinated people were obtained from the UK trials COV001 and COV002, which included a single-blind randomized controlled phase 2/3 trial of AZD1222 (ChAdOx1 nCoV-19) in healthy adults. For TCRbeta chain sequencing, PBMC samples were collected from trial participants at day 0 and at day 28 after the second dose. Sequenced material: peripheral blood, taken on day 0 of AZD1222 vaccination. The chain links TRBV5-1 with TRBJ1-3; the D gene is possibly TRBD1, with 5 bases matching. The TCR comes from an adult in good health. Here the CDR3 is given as CASSLDGHLSGNTIYF. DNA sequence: TGCGCCAGCAGCTTGGACGGACACCTCTCTGGAAACACCATATATTTT.